The next 23 T cell receptor beta chains were all read from a single sample in a study of blood T cell repertoires in COVID-19. Here immunoSEQ multiplex PCR was the method, and the copy in TCRdb shows in-frame clones only, minus some. Counted here are about 150,000 clones, more than 80% occurring once; the ten biggest clones make up approximately 2.8%. Sequencing was done on a sample of peripheral blood. The receptor set was obtained from a woman aged 55-75 years with active COVID-19.

The gene calls are TRBV10-3 and TRBJ2-5; the D gene is possibly TRBD1 (6 bases). Germline V lookup: CDR1 ENHRY, CDR2 SYGVKD. The V end lost 7 bases, the J end lost 4 bases, and 13 bases lay between the germline ends. The CDR3 length is 13 residues. Here the CDR3 reads CAINQGPGETQYF. The CDR3 bases are TGTGCCATCAATCAGGGGCCGGGAGAGACCCAGTACTTC.

V usage is TRBV28 and J usage is TRBJ2-7, with a tentative D call TRBD2 (6 bases). Trimming removed 7 bases from V and 0 bases from J, with 16 bases in between. The CDR3 runs 15 residues. CDR1 is MDHEN, CDR2 SYDVKM, per germline. The DNA for the CDR3 is TGTGCCAGCAAACCCGGGACTCCTAGCTCCTACGAGCAGTACTTC. It translates to CASKPGTPSSYEQYF.

The rearrangement joins TRBV24-1 to TRBJ2-2; 10 bases fit TRBD1. V lost 8 bases to trimming and J lost 4 bases; unmatched junction nucleotides: 3. Germline CDR1 and CDR2: KGHDR and SFDVKD. The CDR3 length is 14 residues. This CDR3 reads CATKGTGATGELFF. The DNA for the CDR3 is TGTGCCACCAAAGGGACAGGGGCCACCGGGGAGCTGTTTTTT.

This chain connects TRBV12-3 or TRBV12-4 to TRBJ2-3, with TRBD1 as a possible D gene (6 bases). The length of the CDR3 is 13 residues. The ends were cut back, 6 bases at V and 6 bases at J, with 13 bases in the middle. CDR3 sequence: CASSQGRGDTQYF. DNA of the CDR3: TGTGCCAGCAGCCAGGGGCGTGGGGATACGCAGTATTTT.

The chain couples TRBV10-2 to TRBJ2-7, with D tentatively TRBD1 (6 bases). The V end was cut by 2 bases, the J end by 5 bases, with 22 bases between. Germline CDR1 and CDR2: WSHSY and SAAADI. This CDR3 spans 17 amino acids. CDR3 in DNA: TGCGCCAGCAGTGAGCGAGGGGGAAGGGCAGGGGCTAACGAGCAGTACTTC. Translated: CASSERGGRAGANEQYF.

A remark on this clone: The sample contains more than one DNA sequence encoding this CDR3. V and J are TRBV13 and TRBJ2-2; 7 bases are a match to TRBD2. The CDR3 runs to 16 residues. V shed 5 bases, J shed 3 bases, and the junction held 9 bases outside the gene matches. The germline CDR1 and CDR2 sequences are PRHDT and FYEKMQ (reference sequence). In DNA form, the CDR3 reads TGTGCCAGCAGCCCAGAGGGTCTAGCGGACACCGGGGAGCTGTTTTTT. This encodes CASSPEGLADTGELFF. The full variable domain, rest sourced from reference TRBV13 and TRBJ2-2, is AAGVIQSPRHLIKEKRETATLKCYPIPRHDTVYWYQQGPGQDPQFLISFYEKMQSDKGSIPDRFSAQQFSDYHSELNMSSLELGDSALYFCASSPEGLADTGELFFGEGSRLTVL.

J is TRBJ2-3 and V is TRBV9, with D perhaps TRBD2 (6 bases). V was cut by 0 bases and J by 1 base, with 9 bases left in between. The V gene's germline CDR1 is SGDLS and CDR2 YYNGEE. This CDR3 is 15 amino acids long. The CDR3 is CASSVEASGTDTQYF. The CDR3 nucleotides read TGTGCCAGCAGCGTAGAGGCTAGCGGCACAGATACGCAGTATTTT.

The chain recombines TRBV28 with TRBJ2-3, with 11 bases that match TRBD2. The CDR3 runs 19 residues. CDR1 and CDR2 (germline): MDHEN, SYDVKM. Trimming at V came to 2 bases and at J to 2 bases, leaving 12 bases not matched to a gene. The CDR3 bases are TGTGCCAGCAGTTTACCCCCTAGCGGGAGGAGAGGTTTCACAGATACGCAGTATTTT. Amino acids: CASSLPPSGRRGFTDTQYF.

V usage is TRBV6-5 and J usage is TRBJ1-4, with 8 nucleotides matching TRBD1. Germline V gene lookup returns CDR1 MNHEY and CDR2 SVGAGI. V was clipped by 4 bases and J by 7 bases; unmatched bases: 2. This CDR3 spans 13 amino acids. The CDR3 region is CASSLGQAEKLFF. CDR3 DNA: TGTGCCAGCAGTTTGGGACAGGCTGAAAAACTGTTTTTT.

This chain uses TRBV5-6 with TRBJ1-1, with D unresolved. The germline CDR1 and CDR2 sequences are SGHDT and YYEEEE. The CDR3 consists of 14 residues. Trimming left V 3 bases short and J 1 base short, with 10 bases between. The CDR3 sequence is CASSYPGANTEAFF. Written as DNA, the CDR3 is TGTGCCAGCAGCTACCCGGGAGCGAACACTGAAGCTTTCTTT.

The rearrangement links TRBV2 to TRBJ1-1; TRBD1 might be the D (5 bases). The ends were cut back, 2 bases at V and 7 bases at J, with 14 bases in the middle. The CDR3 consists of 14 residues. The V gene's germline CDR1 is SNHLY and CDR2 FYNNEI. As DNA, the CDR3 is TGTGCCAGCAGTGAAAGGGGAAGGAACGTTGAAGCTTTCTTT. Translation gives CASSERGRNVEAFF.

The chain couples TRBV27 to TRBJ2-1; 9 nucleotides match TRBD2. The CDR3 has 16 residues. The V gene end was trimmed by 5 bases and the J gene end by 5 bases; junction bases not matched to a gene: 10. CDR1 and CDR2 (germline): MNHEY, SMNVEV (reference sequence). CDR3 residues: CASSPIPRTSDNEQFF. Written as DNA, the CDR3 is TGTGCCAGCAGTCCCATCCCCCGGACTAGCGACAATGAGCAGTTCTTC.

J is TRBJ2-7 and V is TRBV18; no clear D gene. This CDR3 region has 13 residues. Germline V gives CDR1 KGHSH, CDR2 LQKENI. The V end was cut by 3 bases, the J end by 2 bases, with 8 bases between. CDR3 DNA: TGTGCCAGCTCACCTCTAGGAGCCTACGAGCAGTACTTC. Translation gives CASSPLGAYEQYF.

The rearrangement links TRBV4-2 to TRBJ1-5; D unresolved. The germline V and J ends were trimmed by 1 base and 7 bases, with 17 bases remaining between them. The CDR3 has 16 amino acids. The V gene's germline CDR1 is LGHNA and CDR2 YNFKEQ. CDR3 DNA sequence: TGTGCCAGCAGCCAAGTCATCCGGAAGACGGGACAGCCCCAGCATTTT. Its translation: CASSQVIRKTGQPQHF.

This chain joins TRBV10-3 and TRBJ2-5; 7 bases map to TRBD2. V lost 5 bases to trimming and J lost 1 base; unmatched junction nucleotides: 1. From germline, CDR1 is ENHRY and CDR2 SYGVKD. The CDR3 totals 13 residues. The CDR3 sequence: CAISPSGQETQYF. DNA of the CDR3: TGTGCCATCAGTCCTAGCGGCCAAGAGACCCAGTACTTC.

The chain combines TRBV5-1 with TRBJ2-5; D is perhaps TRBD2 (5 bases). CDR1 SGHRS and CDR2 YFSETQ come from the germline V gene. This CDR3 contains 15 residues. Trimming cost V 0 bases and J 3 bases, with 12 bases left between them. CDR3 sequence (DNA): TGCGCCAGCAGCTTGGTGGGAGTGCCTAAAGAGACCCAGTACTTC. Its translation: CASSLVGVPKETQYF.

The chain combines TRBV7-9 with TRBJ2-1, with a tentative D call TRBD1 (7 bases). Germline V gives CDR1 SEHNR, CDR2 FQNEAQ (reference sequence). V was trimmed by 1 base and J by 6 bases, leaving 13 bases between them. The CDR3 contains 15 residues. Here the CDR3 DNA reads TGTGCCAGCAGCTTAGGGAGACAGGGAGGCAATGAGCAGTTCTTC. It encodes CASSLGRQGGNEQFF. Filled out from reference TRBV7-9 and TRBJ2-1, the complete variable domain reads DTGVSQNPRHKITKRGQNVTFRCDPISEHNRLYWYRQTLGQGPEFLTYFQNEAQLEKSRLLSDRFSAERPKGSFSTLEIQRTEQGDSAMYLCASSLGRQGGNEQFFGPGTRLTVL.

The chain is built from TRBV5-1 and TRBJ1-4; no clear D. From germline, CDR1 is SGHRS and CDR2 YFSETQ. Trimming stripped 0 bases from V and 7 bases from J, with 13 bases between. There are 15 residues in the CDR3. The CDR3 DNA is TGCGCCAGCAGCTTGGACGGGGATATGGGTGAAAAACTGTTTTTT. Its protein product is CASSLDGDMGEKLFF.

A single count supports this clone. The rearrangement uses TRBV10-1 and TRBJ2-3; weak D call: TRBD1 (6 bases). CDR3 size: 22 residues. V was cut by 8 bases and J by 1 base, with 37 bases left in between. Germline CDR1 is WNHNN and CDR2 is SYGVQD (reference sequence). CDR3 protein: CASDRPHPEEQGTLGGTDTQYF. The CDR3 DNA sequence: TGCGCCAGCGACCGACCCCACCCAGAGGAACAGGGCACATTGGGTGGCACAGATACGCAGTATTTT.

The V call is TRBV6-2 or TRBV6-3, the J call TRBJ2-1, with 7 nucleotides matching TRBD1. V was clipped by 6 bases and J by 9 bases; unmatched bases: 11. Germline-derived CDR1 and CDR2 are MNHEY and SVGEGT. The CDR3 extends over 14 amino acids. DNA for the CDR3: TGTGCCAGCAGCCCCTTTGGACAGGTCGCTGAGCAGTTCTTC. This gives the protein CASSPFGQVAEQFF.

The chain recombines TRBV19 with TRBJ2-6; 7 bases are shared with TRBD1. This CDR3 region has 15 residues. Germline CDR1 and CDR2: LNHDA and SQIVND (reference sequence). V shed 9 bases, J shed 0 bases, and the junction held 5 bases outside the gene matches. The CDR3 protein is CASGTVYSGANVLTF. In nucleotides, the CDR3 is TGTGCCAGCGGGACAGTTTACTCTGGGGCCAACGTCCTGACTTTC.

The rearrangement links TRBV3-1 (or the pseudogene TRBV3-2) to TRBJ2-5; 12 bases map to TRBD1. Germline V lookup: CDR1 LGHDT, CDR2 YNNKEL (reference sequence). J gave up 5 bases and V 1 base, and 11 bases lay outside the gene matches. The CDR3 covers 18 residues. The CDR3 loop reads CASSQVGSGTGGGETQYF. The CDR3 DNA reads TGTGCCAGCAGCCAAGTGGGCTCTGGGACAGGGGGCGGGGAGACCCAGTACTTC.

This clone was detected only a few times. V is TRBV18 and J is TRBJ1-5; TRBD1 aligns across 7 bases. The J segment lost 4 bases and the V segment lost 4 bases, leaving 4 bases of the junction unmatched. Looked up from germline, CDR1 is KGHSH and CDR2 is LQKENI. The CDR3 sequence is 14 residues long. The CDR3 region has the DNA TGTGCCAGCTCACGCGGACAGGTAAATCAGCCCCAGCATTTT. It yields the protein CASSRGQVNQPQHF.